Following are 10 T cell receptor beta chains from one sample sequenced in a study of human T cells and chemical hapten exposure. Time point specified: healthy volunteer bleed at 2 weeks. Someone pulled total RNA out of unfractionated whole blood. TCRdb passed the RACE reads through MiXCR, listing each CDR3 protein once. The repertoire holds about 46,000 distinct CDR3 sequences, with approximately 4.7% as singletons. The sample comprised whole blood. All receptors come from a female donor in good health. Some clones in this sample may be carry-over from other donors' samples.

This clonotype was seen just once. The germline gene is not matched at one end of the junction; a read error may be the cause. The rearrangement links TRBV6-4 to TRBJ2-2; 8 bases line up with TRBD1. From germline, CDR1 is MRHNA and CDR2 SNTAGT. This CDR3 has 15 residues. The CDR3, as DNA: TGTACCAGCAGTGACTCACAGGGGGACACCGGGGAGCTGTTTTTT. Translating it yields CTSSDSQGDTGELFF.

This clonotype was picked up many times. V is TRBV7-2 and J is TRBJ2-7, with TRBD2 matching over 10 bases. There are 15 residues in the CDR3. Germline values: CDR1 SGHTA, CDR2 FQGNSA. Trimming at V came to 4 bases and at J to 2 bases, leaving 5 bases not matched to a gene. The CDR3 region is CASSYSGGPPYEQYF. The CDR3 region has the DNA TGTGCCAGCAGCTATAGCGGGGGGCCACCCTACGAGCAGTACTTC.

This clonotype has ten or more counts. This chain uses TRBV30 with TRBJ2-6; D is ambiguous. Trimming took 4 bases from V and 4 from J, leaving 8 bases between them. Germline V lookup: CDR1 GTSNPN, CDR2 SVGIG (reference sequence). CDR3 size: 13 residues. The CDR3 loop reads CAWITGGANVLTF. The DNA for the CDR3 is TGTGCCTGGATCACCGGGGGGGCCAACGTCCTGACTTTC.

The table lists this clonotype with many counts. This chain joins TRBV9 and TRBJ1-6, with a weak D call TRBD1 (6 bases). This CDR3 contains 15 residues. V was clipped by 3 bases and J by 5 bases, with 12 bases between them. Per the germline V gene, CDR1 is SGDLS and CDR2 is YYNGEE. The CDR3 nucleotides are TGTGCCAGCAGCGGGGGGGGCGTTAATAATTCACCCCTCCACTTT. The encoded protein is CASSGGGVNNSPLHF. Complete variable domain (other parts from reference TRBV9 and TRBJ1-6): DSGVTQTPKHLITATGQRVTLRCSPRSGDLSVYWYQQSLDQGLQFLIQYYNGEERAKGNILERFSAQQFPDLHSELNLSSLELGDSALYFCASSGGGVNNSPLHFGNGTRLTVT.

This clonotype has at least ten counts. The genes are TRBV7-2 and TRBJ2-3; D call uncertain. The CDR3 contains 14 residues. CDR1 SGHTA and CDR2 FQGNSA come from the germline V gene. V lost 5 bases and J 2 bases, leaving 11 bases between the germline ends. The CDR3 spells CASSPRRFTDTQYF. The CDR3 region has the DNA TGTGCCAGCAGCCCCCGTAGGTTCACAGATACGCAGTATTTT. The complete variable domain, with remaining parts taken from reference TRBV7-2 and TRBJ2-3, reads GAGVSQSPSNKVTEKGKDVELRCDPISGHTALYWYRQSLGQGLEFLIYFQGNSAPDKSGLPSDRFSAERTGGSVSTLTIQRTQQEDSAVYLCASSPRRFTDTQYFGPGTRLTVL.

In its sample, this clonotype was seen many times. This chain links TRBV7-2 with TRBJ2-3, with D perhaps TRBD2 (6 bases). Germline CDR1 is SGHTA and CDR2 is FQGNSA. The length of the CDR3 is 14 residues. V was pared by 3 bases and J by 3 bases, with 10 bases between. In DNA form, the CDR3 reads TGTGCCAGCAGCTTGAGTAGCGGTACAGATACGCAGTATTTT. It specifies CASSLSSGTDTQYF. Full variable domain (outside the CDR3, taken from reference TRBV7-2 and TRBJ2-3): GAGVSQSPSNKVTEKGKDVELRCDPISGHTALYWYRQSLGQGLEFLIYFQGNSAPDKSGLPSDRFSAERTGGSVSTLTIQRTQQEDSAVYLCASSLSSGTDTQYFGPGTRLTVL.

This clonotype was recorded many times. The chain combines TRBV20-1 with TRBJ1-6; 7 bases line up with TRBD1. CDR1 is DFQATT and CDR2 is SNEGSKA in the germline V gene (reference sequence). The CDR3 length is 15 residues. J was trimmed by 9 bases and V by 1 base; bases with no gene match: 9. The chain's CDR3 is CSARGTGPRASPLHF. CDR3 nucleotides: TGCAGTGCTAGAGGGACAGGCCCACGGGCTTCACCCCTCCACTTT.

This clonotype was detected many times. V and J are TRBV12-3 or TRBV12-4 and TRBJ1-1, with TRBD1 as a possible D gene (6 bases). This CDR3 comprises 18 residues. V lost 7 bases and J lost 4, with 28 bases in between. This chain's CDR3 is CASTKLGAEQGEFTEAFF. CDR3 DNA sequence: TGTGCCAGCACTAAGCTGGGGGCAGAACAGGGTGAGTTCACTGAAGCTTTCTTT.

This clonotype came up many times. V and J are TRBV27 and TRBJ2-7; 10 bases fit TRBD1. This CDR3 region has 17 residues. The ends lost 6 bases at V and 3 bases at J; junction bases unmatched: 14. Germline assignment: CDR1 MNHEY and CDR2 SMNVEV (reference sequence). The CDR3 nucleotides are TGTGCCAGCAGCTTAAGGAGCCCGGGGACAGGGGACTACGAGCAGTACTTC. Amino acids: CASSLRSPGTGDYEQYF.

V gene TRBV20-1 combines with J gene TRBJ1-4, with 9 bases aligning to TRBD1. Germline values: CDR1 DFQATT, CDR2 SNEGSKA (reference sequence). The CDR3 covers 15 residues. With V trimmed by 5 bases and J by 11 bases, 15 bases remained unmatched. In DNA form, the CDR3 reads TGCAGTGCTTCCCACCCTGGGGACAGGGAGGGGAAACTGTTTTTT. Its protein is CSASHPGDREGKLFF.